This T cell receptor beta chain stems from a study of blood T cell repertoires in COVID-19. Study-level background: Acute and convalescent COVID-19 samples came from the United States, Italy and Spain. PBMCs, B-cell-depleted T cells, or T cells provided the cDNA or gDNA that made up the material.

Germline CDR1 LGHDT, CDR2 YNNKEL (reference sequence). The CDR3 runs to 14 residues. V dropped 0 bases and J dropped 8 bases, with 11 bases sitting between them. Sequencing was performed with immunoSEQ multiplex PCR; in TCRdb, only in-frame clones are kept and a portion is missing. The sample lists 50,000 or so clones, about 92% occurring once. The sequence came from a human donor in a cohort sampled during active COVID-19. Sequencing was carried out using peripheral blood. The chain combines TRBV3-1 (or the pseudogene TRBV3-2) with TRBJ2-4; weak D call: TRBD2 (5 bases). The CDR3 is CASSQDREFDIQYF. The CDR3, as DNA: TGTGCCAGCAGCCAAGATAGGGAGTTCGACATTCAGTACTTC.